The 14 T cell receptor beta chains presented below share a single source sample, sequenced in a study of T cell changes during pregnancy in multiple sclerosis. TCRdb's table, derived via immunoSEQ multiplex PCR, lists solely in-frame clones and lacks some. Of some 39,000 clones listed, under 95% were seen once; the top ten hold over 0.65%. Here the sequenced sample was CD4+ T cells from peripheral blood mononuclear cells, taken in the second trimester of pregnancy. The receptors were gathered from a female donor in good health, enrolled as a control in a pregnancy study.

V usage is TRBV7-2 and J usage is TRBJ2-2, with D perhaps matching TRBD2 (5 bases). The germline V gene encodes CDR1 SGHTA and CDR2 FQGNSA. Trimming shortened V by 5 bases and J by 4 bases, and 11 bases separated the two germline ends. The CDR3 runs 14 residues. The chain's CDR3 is CASSREGSTGELFF. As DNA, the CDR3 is TGTGCCAGCAGCCGCGAGGGATCCACCGGGGAGCTGTTTTTT. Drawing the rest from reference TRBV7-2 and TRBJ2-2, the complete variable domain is GAGVSQSPSNKVTEKGKDVELRCDPISGHTALYWYRQSLGQGLEFLIYFQGNSAPDKSGLPSDRFSAERTGGSVSTLTIQRTQQEDSAVYLCASSREGSTGELFFGEGSRLTVL.

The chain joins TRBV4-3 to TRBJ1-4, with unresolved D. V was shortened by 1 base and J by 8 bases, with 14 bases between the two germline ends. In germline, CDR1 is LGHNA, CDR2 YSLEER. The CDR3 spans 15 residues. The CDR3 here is CASSQGEPGAEKLFF. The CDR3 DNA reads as TGCGCCAGCAGCCAAGGCGAACCCGGAGCGGAAAAACTGTTTTTT.

The CDR3 protein is CASSAGDRESSPLHF. The CDR3 nucleotides are TGTGCCAGCAGCGCCGGGGACAGGGAGAGTTCACCCCTCCACTTT. The chain uses TRBV9 and TRBJ1-6, with TRBD1 matching over 9 bases. The CDR3 loop spans 15 amino acids. The V and J ends lost 3 bases and 9 bases, in that order; junction bases with no gene match: 7. Germline loops: CDR1 SGDLS, CDR2 YYNGEE. Looking up the rest from reference TRBV9 and TRBJ1-6 gives the full variable domain: DSGVTQTPKHLITATGQRVTLRCSPRSGDLSVYWYQQSLDQGLQFLIQYYNGEERAKGNILERFSAQQFPDLHSELNLSSLELGDSALYFCASSAGDRESSPLHFGNGTRLTVT.

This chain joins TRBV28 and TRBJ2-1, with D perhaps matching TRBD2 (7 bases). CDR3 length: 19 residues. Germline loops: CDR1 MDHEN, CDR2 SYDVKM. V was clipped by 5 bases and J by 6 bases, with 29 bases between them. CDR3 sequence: CASSPYPPGVSGISNEQFF. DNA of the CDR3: TGTGCCAGCAGTCCGTACCCCCCAGGGGTAAGCGGGATCAGCAATGAGCAGTTCTTC.

The CDR3 bases are TGTGCCAGCAGGGACAGGGCGCGGAACACCGGGGAGCTGTTTTTT. Protein product: CASRDRARNTGELFF. This chain connects TRBV2 to TRBJ2-2; 8 bases agree with TRBD1. J gave up 1 base and V 6 bases, and 4 bases lay outside the gene matches. Germline lookup yields CDR1 SNHLY and CDR2 FYNNEI. CDR3 length: 15 residues.

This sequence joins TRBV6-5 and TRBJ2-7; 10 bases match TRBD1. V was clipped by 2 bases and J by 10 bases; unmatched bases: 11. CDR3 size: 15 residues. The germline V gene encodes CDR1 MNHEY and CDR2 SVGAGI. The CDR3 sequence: CASSYNRDRGLEQYF. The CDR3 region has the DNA TGTGCCAGCAGTTACAACCGGGACAGGGGACTAGAACAGTACTTC.

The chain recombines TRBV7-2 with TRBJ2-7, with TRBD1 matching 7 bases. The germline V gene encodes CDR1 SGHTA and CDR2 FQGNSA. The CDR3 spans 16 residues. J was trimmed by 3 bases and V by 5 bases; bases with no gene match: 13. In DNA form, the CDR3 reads TGTGCCAGCAGCCGCGGCACAGGGGTTCCCTACTACGAGCAGTACTTC. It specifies CASSRGTGVPYYEQYF. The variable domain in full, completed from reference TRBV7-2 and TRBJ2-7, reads GAGVSQSPSNKVTEKGKDVELRCDPISGHTALYWYRQSLGQGLEFLIYFQGNSAPDKSGLPSDRFSAERTGGSVSTLTIQRTQQEDSAVYLCASSRGTGVPYYEQYFGPGTRLTVT.

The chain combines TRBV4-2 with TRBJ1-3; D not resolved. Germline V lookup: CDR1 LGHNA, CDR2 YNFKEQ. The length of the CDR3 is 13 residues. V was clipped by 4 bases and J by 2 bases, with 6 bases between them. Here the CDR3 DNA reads TGTGCCAGCAGCCGGGCAGCTGGAAACACCATATATTTT. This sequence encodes CASSRAAGNTIYF.

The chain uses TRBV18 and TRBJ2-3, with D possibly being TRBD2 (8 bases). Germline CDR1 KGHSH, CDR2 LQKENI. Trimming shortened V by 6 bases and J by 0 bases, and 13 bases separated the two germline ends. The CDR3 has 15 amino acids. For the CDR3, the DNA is TGTGCCAGCTCCCGGGAGGGGGCGAGCACAGATACGCAGTATTTT. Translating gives CASSREGASTDTQYF.

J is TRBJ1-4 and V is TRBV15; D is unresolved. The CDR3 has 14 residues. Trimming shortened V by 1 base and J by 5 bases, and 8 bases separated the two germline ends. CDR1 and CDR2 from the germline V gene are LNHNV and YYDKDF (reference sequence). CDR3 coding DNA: TGTGCCACCAGCAGAGGGCGGCCAAATGAAAAACTGTTTTTT. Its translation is CATSRGRPNEKLFF.

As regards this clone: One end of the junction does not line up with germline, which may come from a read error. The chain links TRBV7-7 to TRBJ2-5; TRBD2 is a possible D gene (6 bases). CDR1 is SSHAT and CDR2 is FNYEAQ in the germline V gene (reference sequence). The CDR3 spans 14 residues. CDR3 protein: CASSAGGSVETQYF. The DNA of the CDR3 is TGTGCTAGCAGCGCCGGAGGGAGTGTCGAGACCCAGTACTTC.

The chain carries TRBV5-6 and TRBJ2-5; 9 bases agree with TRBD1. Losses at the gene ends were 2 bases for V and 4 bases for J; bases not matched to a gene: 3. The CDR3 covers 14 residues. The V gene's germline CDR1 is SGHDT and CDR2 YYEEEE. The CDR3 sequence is CASSFQDRGETQYF. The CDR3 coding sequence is TGTGCCAGCAGCTTCCAGGACAGGGGAGAGACCCAGTACTTC.

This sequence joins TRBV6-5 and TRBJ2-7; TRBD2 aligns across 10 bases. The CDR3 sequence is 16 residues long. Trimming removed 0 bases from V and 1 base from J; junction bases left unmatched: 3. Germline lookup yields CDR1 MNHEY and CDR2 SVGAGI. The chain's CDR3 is CASSYSEAGGSYEQYF. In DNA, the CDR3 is TGTGCCAGCAGTTACTCCGAAGCGGGGGGGTCCTACGAGCAGTACTTC.

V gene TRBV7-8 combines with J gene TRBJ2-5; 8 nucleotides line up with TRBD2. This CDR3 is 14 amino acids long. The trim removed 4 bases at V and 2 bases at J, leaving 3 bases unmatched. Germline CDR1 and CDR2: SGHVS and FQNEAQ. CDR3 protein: CASSSTSGQETQYF. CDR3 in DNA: TGTGCCAGCAGCTCTACTAGCGGACAAGAGACCCAGTACTTC.